Following are 19 T cell receptor beta chains from one sample sequenced in a study of OX40 agonist ivuxolimab in advanced cancers. This table comes from immunoSEQ multiplex PCR, and its TCRdb copy is limited to in-frame clones, with some not included. Counted here are around 70,000 clones, about nine tenths occurring once; the ten biggest clones make up around 2.2%. Sample: CD4+ or CD8+ T cells sorted from blood, taken in a trial of the OX40 agonist ivuxolimab. Receptor source: an adult with an advanced solid tumor such as melanoma, head and neck, liver or kidney cancer.

The CDR3 region has the DNA TGTGCCAGCAGCTTTAGCGGGGGGCGGAGCAATGAGCAGTTCTTC. Protein product: CASSFSGGRSNEQFF. This chain uses TRBV11-3 with TRBJ2-1; TRBD2 aligns across 10 bases. The J segment lost 6 bases and the V segment lost 3 bases, leaving 5 bases of the junction unmatched. Germline assignment: CDR1 SGHNT and CDR2 YENEEA. The CDR3 extends over 15 amino acids.

With regard to this clone: At one end the junction does not follow the germline gene, possibly because of a read error. This chain links TRBV7-7 with TRBJ2-6, with D possibly being TRBD1 (5 bases). Germline CDR1 SSHAT, CDR2 FNYEAQ (reference sequence). The CDR3 covers 17 residues. The DNA for the CDR3 is TGTGCTAGCAGCGCTGACAGCCGCAGCTCTGGGGCCAACGTCCTGACTTTC. Translation gives CASSADSRSSGANVLTF.

The chain couples TRBV11-3 to TRBJ2-7; D is perhaps TRBD1 (7 bases). The CDR3 loop spans 20 amino acids. Germline CDR1 and CDR2: SGHNT and YENEEA. V was pared by 8 bases and J by 7 bases, with 39 bases between. In DNA, the CDR3 is TGTGCCAGCCCTTTCGACGCCAGGGGGGCTTCCTCTGAGCATGGCCCTGAGCAGTACTTC. Amino acids: CASPFDARGASSEHGPEQYF. Filled out from reference TRBV11-3 and TRBJ2-7, the complete variable domain reads EAGVVQSPRYKIIEKKQPVAFWCNPISGHNTLYWYLQNLGQGPELLIRYENEEAVDDSQLPKDRFSAERLKGVDSTLKIQPAELGDSAVYLCASPFDARGASSEHGPEQYFGPGTRLTVT.

The chain carries TRBV18 and TRBJ1-5; D is perhaps TRBD1 (5 bases). Germline V gene lookup returns CDR1 KGHSH and CDR2 LQKENI. The CDR3 contains 17 residues. Trimming took off 1 base at V and 3 bases at J, with 16 bases between the two ends. The CDR3 region has the DNA TGTGCCAGCTCACCACTTCCGGGCGACAGTAACAATCAGCCCCAGCATTTT. Translating gives CASSPLPGDSNNQPQHF.

The V gene is TRBV11-3, the J gene TRBJ2-3, with 9 bases matching TRBD1. The CDR3 runs to 16 residues. Germline loops: CDR1 SGHNT, CDR2 YENEEA. With 5 bases clipped from V and 2 bases from J, the junction kept 8 bases outside the gene matches. The CDR3 DNA is TGTGCCAGCAGCCCCGGGGGACAGGGATACACAGATACGCAGTATTTT. Its translation is CASSPGGQGYTDTQYF.

In this sample, this clone turned up a few times. The gene calls are TRBV7-2 and TRBJ2-5; 9 bases fit TRBD2. Germline V gene lookup returns CDR1 SGHTA and CDR2 FQGNSA. This CDR3 region has 16 residues. Germline trimming cut 5 bases from V and 5 bases from J; bases unmatched to any gene: 12. CDR3 amino acids: CASSGPSGTPGETQYF. The CDR3 DNA reads TGTGCCAGCAGCGGTCCTAGCGGGACCCCCGGGGAGACCCAGTACTTC.

In nucleotides, the CDR3 is TGTGCCAGCAGCCAAGATACGGGTATAGGGACGGGAAACACCATATATTTT. Encoded protein: CASSQDTGIGTGNTIYF. This chain connects TRBV14 to TRBJ1-3, with a weak D call TRBD1 (5 bases). V was trimmed by 0 bases and J by 4 bases, leaving 16 bases between them. Germline CDR1 is SGHDN and CDR2 is FVKESK. The CDR3 has 17 amino acids. Full variable domain (outside the CDR3, taken from reference TRBV14 and TRBJ1-3): EAGVTQFPSHSVIEKGQTVTLRCDPISGHDNLYWYRRVMGKEIKFLLHFVKESKQDESGMPNNRFLAERTGGTYSTLKVQPAELEDSGVYFCASSQDTGIGTGNTIYFGEGSWLTVV.

CDR3 in DNA: TGTGCCAGCAGCGCAACGATAGCGGGAGTTTTTAAAGATACGCAGTATTTT. It specifies CASSATIAGVFKDTQYF. The V call is TRBV9, the J call TRBJ2-3; 9 nucleotides agree with TRBD2. Germline-derived CDR1 and CDR2 are SGDLS and YYNGEE. The CDR3 is 17 residues long. Trimming took 3 bases from V and 5 from J; bases not matched to a gene: 13. Full variable domain (remainder filled in from reference TRBV9 and TRBJ2-3): DSGVTQTPKHLITATGQRVTLRCSPRSGDLSVYWYQQSLDQGLQFLIQYYNGEERAKGNILERFSAQQFPDLHSELNLSSLELGDSALYFCASSATIAGVFKDTQYFGPGTRLTVL.

The rearrangement uses TRBV19 and TRBJ2-5; TRBD1 might be the D (6 bases). Germline V gene lookup returns CDR1 LNHDA and CDR2 SQIVND (reference sequence). The V gene lost 6 bases and the J gene lost 4 bases, with 21 bases spanning the gap. The CDR3 consists of 16 residues. The CDR3 nucleotides read TGTGCCAGTAGATCCCCAGGGGCTAGCCGCGGAGAGACCCAGTACTTC. Protein product: CASRSPGASRGETQYF.

The chain uses TRBV10-2 and TRBJ2-4, with D unclear. Between the trimmed V and J ends, which lost 3 bases and 0 bases, there was a span of 9 bases. CDR3 size: 15 residues. The germline gives CDR1 WSHSY, CDR2 SAAADI. CDR3 nucleotide sequence: TGCGCCAGCAGTGATATCTCTATAGCCAAAAACATTCAGTACTTC. Protein sequence: CASSDISIAKNIQYF.

This sequence joins TRBV20-1 and TRBJ1-1; D ambiguous. V gave up 7 bases and J gave up 0 bases, with 6 bases separating them. CDR1 and CDR2 (germline): DFQATT, SNEGSKA (reference sequence). The CDR3 contains 11 residues. CDR3 protein: CSVKMNTEAFF. In DNA, the CDR3 is TGCAGTGTTAAGATGAACACTGAAGCTTTCTTT.

V and J are TRBV2 and TRBJ2-4; weak D call: TRBD1 (6 bases). Germline V lookup: CDR1 SNHLY, CDR2 FYNNEI. The CDR3 runs to 15 residues. V was pared by 6 bases and J by 2 bases, with 14 bases between. The CDR3 DNA reads TGTGCCAGCAGCGGACAGTGGGGATCCAAAAACATTCAGTACTTC. Translating it yields CASSGQWGSKNIQYF.

This rearrangement joins TRBV11-2 to TRBJ2-7; 7 positions match TRBD2. The CDR3 spans 13 residues. V lost 6 bases, J lost 2 bases, and 4 bases stayed unmatched. Germline V gene sequence: CDR1 SGHAT, CDR2 FQNNGV. The CDR3 DNA reads TGTGCCAGCAGGGCGGGGGTGACCTACGAGCAGTACTTC. It codes for CASRAGVTYEQYF.

V and J are TRBV7-2 and TRBJ2-3; 10 bases map to TRBD2. The CDR3 loop spans 15 amino acids. CDR1 is SGHTA, CDR2 FQGNSA, per germline. The trim removed 4 bases at V and 4 bases at J, leaving 5 bases unmatched. The CDR3 DNA sequence: TGTGCCAGCAGCTATCTAGCGGGAGTTGCAGATACGCAGTATTTT. Amino acids: CASSYLAGVADTQYF.

The chain carries TRBV6-6 and TRBJ1-5, with TRBD1 identical over 12 bases. This CDR3 is 16 amino acids long. Germline lookup yields CDR1 MNHNY and CDR2 SVGAGI (reference sequence). Trimming removed 7 bases from V and 3 bases from J; junction bases left unmatched: 7. For the CDR3, the DNA is TGTGCCAGCATCCCCGGGACAGGGGGCGCCAATCAGCCCCAGCATTTT. Translating gives CASIPGTGGANQPQHF.

V usage is TRBV6-5 and J usage is TRBJ2-7, with D tentatively TRBD1 (6 bases). The CDR3 consists of 14 residues. Trimming took 10 bases from V and 0 from J, leaving 16 bases between them. Germline V gives CDR1 MNHEY, CDR2 SVGAGI. CDR3 in amino acids: CATIPRGTSYEQYF. CDR3 DNA sequence: TGTGCCACCATTCCTAGGGGGACCTCCTACGAGCAGTACTTC.

The chain uses TRBV14 and TRBJ1-6; D is unresolved. Trimming left V 0 bases short and J 5 bases short, with 14 bases between. Germline V CDR1 and CDR2: SGHDN, FVKESK. The length of the CDR3 is 17 residues. The CDR3 DNA sequence: TGTGCCAGCAGCCAAGATCCACAGCCTAGGAATAATTCACCCCTCCACTTT. This encodes CASSQDPQPRNNSPLHF.

This sequence joins TRBV28 and TRBJ2-4; TRBD1 matches 7 bases. CDR1 is MDHEN and CDR2 is SYDVKM in the germline V gene. The V segment lost 4 bases and the J segment 2 bases; nucleotides outside the gene matches: 8. The CDR3 spans 16 residues. DNA of the CDR3: TGTGCCAGCAGTTCAACGATGACAGGGCCCAAAAACATTCAGTACTTC. Protein sequence: CASSSTMTGPKNIQYF. Full variable domain (rest looked up from reference TRBV28 and TRBJ2-4): DVKVTQSSRYLVKRTGEKVFLECVQDMDHENMFWYRQDPGLGLRLIYFSYDVKMKEKGDIPEGYSVSREKKERFSLILESASTNQTSMYLCASSSTMTGPKNIQYFGAGTRLSVL.

V and J are TRBV11-3 and TRBJ2-2; TRBD2 is a possible D gene (5 bases). This CDR3 is 13 amino acids long. V was cut by 2 bases and J by 5 bases, with 6 bases left in between. Germline V gives CDR1 SGHNT, CDR2 YENEEA. CDR3 nucleotide sequence: TGTGCCAGCAGCTTACGGGGAACCGGGGAGCTGTTTTTT. This codes for CASSLRGTGELFF.